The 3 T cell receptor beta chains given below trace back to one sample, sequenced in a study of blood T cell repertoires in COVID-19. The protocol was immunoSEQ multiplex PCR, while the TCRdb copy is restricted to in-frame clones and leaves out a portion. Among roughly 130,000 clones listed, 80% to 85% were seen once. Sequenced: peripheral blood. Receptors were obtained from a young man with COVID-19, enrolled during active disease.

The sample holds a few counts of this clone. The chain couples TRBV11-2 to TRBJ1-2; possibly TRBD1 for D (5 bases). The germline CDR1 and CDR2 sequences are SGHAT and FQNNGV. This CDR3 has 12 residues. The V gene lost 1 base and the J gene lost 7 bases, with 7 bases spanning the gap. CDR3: CASSLGGAGYTF. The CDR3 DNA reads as TGTGCCAGCAGCTTAGGTGGGGCTGGCTACACCTTC.

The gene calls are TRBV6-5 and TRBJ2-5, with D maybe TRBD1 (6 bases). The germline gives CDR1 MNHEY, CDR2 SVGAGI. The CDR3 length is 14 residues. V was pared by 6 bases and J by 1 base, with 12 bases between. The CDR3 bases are TGTGCCAGCAGCTTGAGACAGGTCCAAGAGACCCAGTACTTC. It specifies CASSLRQVQETQYF.

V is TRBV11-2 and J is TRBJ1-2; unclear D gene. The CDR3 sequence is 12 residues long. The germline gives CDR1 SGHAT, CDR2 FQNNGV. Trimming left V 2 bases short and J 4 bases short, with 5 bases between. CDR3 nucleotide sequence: TGTGCCAGCAGCTTACGGGGCTATGGCTACACCTTC. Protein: CASSLRGYGYTF.